This T cell receptor beta chain was obtained from a study of Ad26.COV2.S vaccination and SARS-CoV-2 variants. Overall study findings and caveats: Placebo and vaccine recipients had non-spike TCR breadth that was similar. Spike-specific CD8+ and CD4+ T cell responses reportedly showed substantial breadth after vaccination.

Germline CDR1 reads MNHEY; CDR2 reads SVGAGI. This CDR3 region has 13 residues. V dropped 8 bases and J dropped 0; count of bases not matched to a gene: 3. On this clone itself: Its antigen is as yet unknown.

Treatment described: 19 received Ad26.COV2.S at low or high dose, single or two shots; 5 received placebo; per-sample allocation not given. The samples were gathered on day 63 after the first injection of vaccine or placebo. The assay was immunoSEQ multiplex PCR, and TCRdb's table has in-frame clones only and misses some. Of under 600,000 clones listed, 89% are singletons. Material: peripheral blood, obtained in a trial of Ad26.COV2.S vaccine versus placebo. The V call is TRBV6-5, the J call TRBJ2-5; TRBD1 agrees at 7 bases. The sequence was obtained from a person aged 18-60 years who received the Ad26.COV2.S COVID-19 vaccine or a placebo. CDR3 sequence reads: CASSRGYQETQYF. The CDR3 region has the DNA TGTGCCAGCTCCAGGGGGTACCAAGAGACCCAGTACTTC.